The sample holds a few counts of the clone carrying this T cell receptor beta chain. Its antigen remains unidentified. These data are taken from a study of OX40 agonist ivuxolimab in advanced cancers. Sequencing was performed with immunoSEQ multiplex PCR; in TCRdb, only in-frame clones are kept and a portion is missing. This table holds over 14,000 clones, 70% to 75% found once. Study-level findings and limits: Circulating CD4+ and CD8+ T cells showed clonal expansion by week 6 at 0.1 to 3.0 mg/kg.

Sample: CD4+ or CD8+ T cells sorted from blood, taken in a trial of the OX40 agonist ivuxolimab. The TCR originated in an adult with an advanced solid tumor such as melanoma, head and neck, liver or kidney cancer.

The CDR3 sequence: CASHAEGRTGELFF. As DNA, the CDR3 is TGCGCCAGCCACGCGGAGGGTAGGACCGGGGAGCTGTTTTTT. This sequence joins TRBV4-1 and TRBJ2-2; tentative D call: TRBD2 (6 bases). The V gene lost 8 bases and the J gene lost 5 bases, with 15 bases spanning the gap. Per germline, CDR1 MGHRA and CDR2 YSYEKL. The CDR3 sequence is 14 residues long.